A selection of T cell receptor beta chains follows, all from one sample in a study of blood T cells in healthy people across ages. A single record per CDR3 protein comes from TCRdb applying MiXCR to the 5' RACE reads. Counted here are 1.5 million to 2 million distinct CDR3 sequences, roughly two fifths occurring once; the ten biggest clones make up under 30%. Sequencing used blood. The receptors stem from a human donor in good health. CDR3s include the opening cysteine and the closing phenylalanine or tryptophan. Each record gives: CDR3 DNA, CDR3 protein, clone size, V gene, J gene, D gene. The D gene is left open where the match is weak. Size is omitted from some rows. Given values are once, few, many or a class for expanded clones.

CDR3nt: TGTGCCAGCAGCTTAGCCGGGACTGAAAAACTGGTTTTT
CDR3aa: CASSLAGTEKLVF
abundance: .
v_gene: TRBV7-8
j_gene: TRBJ1-4
d_gene: .

CDR3nt: TGCGCCAGCAGCCAGACTACTACGGTGAACACTGAAGCTTTCTTT
CDR3aa: CASSQTTTVNTEAFF
abundance: once
v_gene: TRBV4-1
j_gene: TRBJ1-1
d_gene: .

CDR3nt: TGCAGTGCTAGAAATGCCCTCTCGGAGACCCAGTACTTC
CDR3aa: CSARNALSETQYF
abundance: .
v_gene: TRBV20-1
j_gene: TRBJ2-5
d_gene: .

CDR3nt: TGCAGCGTTGGCGGGACAGTGGGCCAGCCCCAGCATTTT
CDR3aa: CSVGGTVGQPQHF
abundance: .
v_gene: TRBV29-1
j_gene: TRBJ1-5
d_gene: TRBD1

CDR3nt: TGCAGCGCAGTCGACAGGGGACAGTACGAGCAGTACTTC
CDR3aa: CSAVDRGQYEQYF
abundance: few
v_gene: TRBV29-1
j_gene: TRBJ2-7
d_gene: TRBD1

CDR3nt: TGTGCCAGCACGACTAGCGGGGGCACAGATACGCAGTATTTT
CDR3aa: CASTTSGGTDTQYF
abundance: .
v_gene: TRBV12-3/TRBV12-4
j_gene: TRBJ2-3
d_gene: TRBD2

CDR3nt: TGTGCCAGCAGCCCCATGGGTAGCTCCTACGAGCAGTACTTC
CDR3aa: CASSPMGSSYEQYF
abundance: .
v_gene: TRBV7-2
j_gene: TRBJ2-7
d_gene: .

CDR3nt: TGTGCCAGCACTCCTAAGGGACGTTCCTACGAGCAGTACTTC
CDR3aa: CASTPKGRSYEQYF
abundance: .
v_gene: TRBV25-1
j_gene: TRBJ2-7
d_gene: .

CDR3nt: TGCAGTGCTAGAGACGGGACTAGCCACCACGAGCAGTACTTC
CDR3aa: CSARDGTSHHEQYF
abundance: .
v_gene: TRBV20-1
j_gene: TRBJ2-7
d_gene: TRBD2

CDR3nt: TGCAGTGCACCTACTAGTGGCCAAGAGGCCCAGTACTTC
CDR3aa: CSAPTSGQEAQYF
abundance: .
v_gene: TRBV20-1
j_gene: TRBJ2-5
d_gene: .

CDR3nt: TGTGCCAGCAGGGGCGATGAGGGCTCGTTCGGTGAAGCTTTCTTT
CDR3aa: CASRGDEGSFGEAFF
abundance: few
v_gene: TRBV2
j_gene: TRBJ1-1
d_gene: .

CDR3nt: TGTGCCAGCGTGGACAGTTCCTTCGAGCAGTACTTC
CDR3aa: CASVDSSFEQYF
abundance: few
v_gene: TRBV21-1
j_gene: TRBJ2-7
d_gene: .

CDR3nt: TGTGCCAGCAGCCCGACAATTTCCTACGAGCAGTACTTC
CDR3aa: CASSPTISYEQYF
abundance: few
v_gene: TRBV12-3/TRBV12-4
j_gene: TRBJ2-7
d_gene: .

CDR3nt: TGTGCCAGCACCACAAACCGGGACAGAAATCAGCCCCAGCATTTT
CDR3aa: CASTTNRDRNQPQHF
abundance: .
v_gene: TRBV7-8
j_gene: TRBJ1-5
d_gene: TRBD1

CDR3nt: TGTGCCATTACGGGGACCCACGGGGAGACCCAGTACTTC
CDR3aa: CAITGTHGETQYF
abundance: .
v_gene: TRBV28
j_gene: TRBJ2-5
d_gene: .

CDR3nt: TGTGCCAGCAGCCAAGATTTAAAGGGCGTCGGCTATGGCTACACCTTC
CDR3aa: CASSQDLKGVGYGYTF
abundance: few
v_gene: TRBV4-2
j_gene: TRBJ1-2
d_gene: .

CDR3nt: TGCGCCAGCAGCCAAGAGGACAGGGGAATTTACTACGAGCAGTACTTC
CDR3aa: CASSQEDRGIYYEQYF
abundance: .
v_gene: TRBV4-1
j_gene: TRBJ2-7
d_gene: TRBD1

CDR3nt: TGTGCCAGCACCGATGGCAGCGGGGGGGTGGTAGATACGCAGTATTTT
CDR3aa: CASTDGSGGVVDTQYF
abundance: .
v_gene: TRBV12-3/TRBV12-4
j_gene: TRBJ2-3
d_gene: TRBD2

CDR3nt: TGTGCCACCTTAGGACAGGGCCACGAGCAGTACTTC
CDR3aa: CATLGQGHEQYF
abundance: .
v_gene: TRBV27
j_gene: TRBJ2-7
d_gene: TRBD1

CDR3nt: TGTGCCAGCAGCCAAGACAGAACATATGGCTACACCTTC
CDR3aa: CASSQDRTYGYTF
abundance: many
v_gene: TRBV3-1
j_gene: TRBJ1-2
d_gene: .

CDR3nt: TGCAGTGCCAGCGGTGAAGGGGCGGCTTACGAGCAGTACTTC
CDR3aa: CSASGEGAAYEQYF
abundance: .
v_gene: TRBV20-1
j_gene: TRBJ2-7
d_gene: .

CDR3nt: TGTGCCACCGAAGAAGGGAACACTGAAGCTTTCTTT
CDR3aa: CATEEGNTEAFF
abundance: many
v_gene: TRBV10-3
j_gene: TRBJ1-1
d_gene: .

CDR3nt: TGTGCCATCAGTGACCCGGTGAAGGATAACTATGGCTACACCTTC
CDR3aa: CAISDPVKDNYGYTF
abundance: .
v_gene: TRBV10-3
j_gene: TRBJ1-2
d_gene: .

CDR3nt: TGTGCCAGCAGCCCACGGACAGACTCTGGAAACACCATATATTTT
CDR3aa: CASSPRTDSGNTIYF
abundance: .
v_gene: TRBV5-5
j_gene: TRBJ1-3
d_gene: .

CDR3nt: TGTGCCAGCAGCGCCTTTGGGGGGGACTATGGCTACACCTTC
CDR3aa: CASSAFGGDYGYTF
abundance: .
v_gene: TRBV9
j_gene: TRBJ1-2
d_gene: .